The 3 T cell receptor beta chains in this list originate from one sample, sequenced in a study of blood T cell repertoires in COVID-19. The assay was immunoSEQ multiplex PCR, and TCRdb's table has in-frame clones only and misses some. The data contain about 9,200 clones, around 85% of them singletons. The sequencing input was peripheral blood. The receptors derive from a man aged 55 to 70 with acute or convalescent COVID-19.

This clone turned up a few times. The rearrangement links TRBV6-5 to TRBJ1-1; 8 bases match TRBD1. This CDR3 contains 14 residues. CDR1 and CDR2 from the germline V gene are MNHEY and SVGAGI. J was trimmed by 3 bases and V by 8 bases; bases with no gene match: 8. CDR3 DNA sequence: TGTGCCAGCCGGTGGACAGGGCGGCACACTGAAGCTTTCTTT. Amino acids: CASRWTGRHTEAFF.

V gene TRBV27 combines with J gene TRBJ1-2; D uncertain. Germline CDR1 and CDR2: MNHEY and SMNVEV (reference sequence). The CDR3 runs to 15 residues. V lost 2 bases and J 0 bases, leaving 10 bases between the germline ends. The CDR3 sequence is CASSLRGIPNYGYTF. Here the CDR3 DNA reads TGTGCCAGCAGTTTACGAGGCATCCCTAACTATGGCTACACCTTC.

V is TRBV7-6 and J is TRBJ2-2; perhaps TRBD2 as D (6 bases). The V end lost 5 bases, the J end lost 6 bases, and 13 bases lay between the germline ends. CDR3 length: 14 residues. CDR1 is SGHVS and CDR2 is FNYEAQ in the germline V gene. DNA of the CDR3: TGTGCCAGCAGCCTGGGAGGAGCCCCCGGGGAGCTGTTTTTT. Translating it yields CASSLGGAPGELFF. Full variable domain (missing parts from reference TRBV7-6 and TRBJ2-2): GAGVSQSPRYKVTKRGQDVALRCDPISGHVSLYWYRQALGQGPEFLTYFNYEAQQDKSGLPNDRFSAERPEGSISTLTIQRTEQRDSAMYRCASSLGGAPGELFFGEGSRLTVL.